Sequencing of this T cell receptor (beta chain) was carried out in a study of CD8 T cells in Susac syndrome. Points from the study as a whole: As the study acknowledged, the number of individuals in its TCR sequencing and HLA analysis was relatively small.

RNA in amounts of roughly 0.5 to 1 ug was reverse transcribed with random hexamers. TCRdb re-derived calls from the immunoSEQ multiplex PCR reads in MiXCR, one entry per CDR3 protein. The sample lists roughly 200,000 distinct CDR3 sequences, about 94% occurring once. Trimming stripped 3 bases from V and 8 bases from J, with 17 bases between. In germline, CDR1 is KGHSH, CDR2 LQKENI. CDR3 length equals 16 residues. With regard to this clonotype: Its antigen is not known.

The chain links TRBV18 to TRBJ1-6; TRBD1 might be the D (5 bases). The sequenced sample consisted of CD4+ T cells from PBMCs. The TCR was taken from a human donor with Susac syndrome. DNA for the CDR3: TGTGCCAGCTCACCGCGTATCGGGGGAAGTGATTCACCCCTCCACTTT. Amino acid sequence: CASSPRIGGSDSPLHF. Drawing the rest from reference TRBV18 and TRBJ1-6, the complete variable domain is NAGVMQNPRHLVRRRGQEARLRCSPMKGHSHVYWYRQLPEEGLKFMVYLQKENIIDESGMPKERFSAEFPKEGPSILRIQQVVRGDSAAYFCASSPRIGGSDSPLHFGNGTRLTVT.